The rows below give T cell receptor beta chains drawn from one sample of a study of shared clonotypes between healthy human individuals. Data came from immunoSEQ multiplex PCR; TCRdb stores just in-frame clones and leaves some out. The sample holds 1.4 million or so clones, approximately 98.5% seen once. The sample was naive CD4+ T cells sorted from blood. These TCRs come from a man aged 25-40 years in good health. Each CDR3 is given with its conserved first and last residue. A D gene is named only where the DNA matches it firmly. Size is stated for part of the rows, as once, few or many counts, or as a class when the clone is expanded.

size	D	J	V	CDR3	DNA
NA	NA	TRBJ1-5	TRBV5-1	CASSPGDNQPQHF	TGCGCCAGCAGCCCGGGAGACAATCAGCCCCAGCATTTT
NA	NA	TRBJ2-6	TRBV4-1	CASSTVTSGANVLTF	TGCGCCAGCAGCACAGTCACCTCTGGGGCCAACGTCCTGACTTTC
NA	NA	TRBJ1-4	TRBV23-1	CASSQSHRDGVGEKLFF	TGCGCCAGCAGTCAATCGCACAGGGACGGGGTGGGTGAAAAACTGTTTTTT
NA	NA	TRBJ2-7	TRBV7-2	CASMVSTGGYEQYF	TGTGCCAGCATGGTTAGTACGGGCGGCTACGAGCAGTACTTC
once	NA	TRBJ1-3	TRBV10-3	CAISESRGSGNTIYF	TGTGCCATCAGTGAGTCCCGGGGTTCTGGAAACACCATATATTTT
NA	TRBD2	TRBJ2-3	TRBV5-1	CASSLELAGGPPGDTQYF	TGCGCCAGCAGCTTGGAACTAGCGGGAGGGCCTCCGGGAGATACGCAGTATTTT
NA	TRBD2	TRBJ2-7	TRBV7-9	CASSLPGTSGRAIHEQYF	TGTGCCAGCAGCTTACCCGGGACTAGCGGGAGGGCCATCCACGAGCAGTACTTC
NA	TRBD2	TRBJ2-1	TRBV9	CASSGTSGTLPYNEQFF	TGTGCCAGCAGCGGGACTAGCGGGACCCTGCCTTACAATGAGCAGTTCTTC
NA	TRBD1	TRBJ2-1	TRBV23-1	CASSQPGQGAPDNEQFF	TGCGCCAGCAGTCAACCCGGTCAGGGGGCGCCTGACAATGAGCAGTTCTTC
NA	TRBD1	TRBJ2-7	TRBV5-5	CASSWTGGYEQYF	TGTGCCAGCAGCTGGACAGGGGGCTACGAGCAGTACTTC
NA	TRBD1	TRBJ2-1	TRBV27	CASSFLDRPYNEQFF	TGTGCCAGCAGTTTTTTGGACAGGCCCTACAATGAGCAGTTCTTC
NA	NA	TRBJ1-1	TRBV29-1	CSVDGGVLPSAFF	TGCAGCGTTGACGGGGGGGTACTTCCCTCAGCTTTCTTT
NA	NA	TRBJ1-2	TRBV2	CASSAGVYGYTF	TGTGCCAGCAGTGCAGGAGTCTATGGCTACACCTTC
NA	NA	TRBJ1-4	TRBV4-3	CASSPGGRANEKLFF	TGCGCCAGCAGCCCGGGGGGCCGGGCTAATGAAAAACTGTTTTTT
NA	NA	TRBJ2-3	TRBV7-2	CASSLAGGNADTQYF	TGTGCCAGCAGCTTAGCGGGAGGTAATGCAGATACGCAGTATTTT
NA	TRBD2	TRBJ2-7	TRBV5-1	CASSRGAGEGYEQYF	TGCGCCAGCAGCCGAGGTGCGGGAGAAGGGTACGAGCAGTACTTC
NA	NA	TRBJ1-2	TRBV28	CASRSRDFNYGYTF	TGTGCCAGCAGAAGCCGGGACTTTAACTATGGCTACACCTTC
NA	TRBD2	TRBJ2-5	TRBV29-1	CSVRLAGTQETQYF	TGCAGCGTTCGACTAGCGGGAACCCAAGAGACCCAGTACTTC